This T cell receptor beta chain comes out of a study of T cell responses to AZD1222 COVID-19 vaccine. Study-level findings and limits: After the peak T cell response, and only then, were repertoires sampled. The breadth and depth of Spike-specific TCRs increased once two AZD1222 doses had been given. Reports say nearly half of spike-specific TCRs go after unmutated variant regions. A mostly white British donor set with more females was recruited, and clonal diversity was possibly underestimated.

Germline V gene sequence: CDR1 SGHNT, CDR2 YENEEA. With 0 bases removed from V and 2 bases from J, the gap between germline ends came to 11 bases. The CDR3 covers 15 residues. Comments on this clone: Its antigen is unidentified.

Clones were sequenced by immunoSEQ multiplex PCR, and TCRdb holds only the in-frame ones, with some missing. The data contain some 48,000 clones, 86% of them seen just once; the ten biggest clones take up around 7%. The receptor was derived from an adult who received the AZD1222 COVID-19 vaccine. The chain combines TRBV11-3 with TRBJ2-7; D ambiguous. This sample comprised peripheral blood, obtained 28 days after the second AZD1222 dose. CDR3 sequence: CASSLDLNKAYEQYF. As DNA, the CDR3 is TGTGCCAGCAGCTTAGATCTAAACAAAGCCTACGAGCAGTACTTC.